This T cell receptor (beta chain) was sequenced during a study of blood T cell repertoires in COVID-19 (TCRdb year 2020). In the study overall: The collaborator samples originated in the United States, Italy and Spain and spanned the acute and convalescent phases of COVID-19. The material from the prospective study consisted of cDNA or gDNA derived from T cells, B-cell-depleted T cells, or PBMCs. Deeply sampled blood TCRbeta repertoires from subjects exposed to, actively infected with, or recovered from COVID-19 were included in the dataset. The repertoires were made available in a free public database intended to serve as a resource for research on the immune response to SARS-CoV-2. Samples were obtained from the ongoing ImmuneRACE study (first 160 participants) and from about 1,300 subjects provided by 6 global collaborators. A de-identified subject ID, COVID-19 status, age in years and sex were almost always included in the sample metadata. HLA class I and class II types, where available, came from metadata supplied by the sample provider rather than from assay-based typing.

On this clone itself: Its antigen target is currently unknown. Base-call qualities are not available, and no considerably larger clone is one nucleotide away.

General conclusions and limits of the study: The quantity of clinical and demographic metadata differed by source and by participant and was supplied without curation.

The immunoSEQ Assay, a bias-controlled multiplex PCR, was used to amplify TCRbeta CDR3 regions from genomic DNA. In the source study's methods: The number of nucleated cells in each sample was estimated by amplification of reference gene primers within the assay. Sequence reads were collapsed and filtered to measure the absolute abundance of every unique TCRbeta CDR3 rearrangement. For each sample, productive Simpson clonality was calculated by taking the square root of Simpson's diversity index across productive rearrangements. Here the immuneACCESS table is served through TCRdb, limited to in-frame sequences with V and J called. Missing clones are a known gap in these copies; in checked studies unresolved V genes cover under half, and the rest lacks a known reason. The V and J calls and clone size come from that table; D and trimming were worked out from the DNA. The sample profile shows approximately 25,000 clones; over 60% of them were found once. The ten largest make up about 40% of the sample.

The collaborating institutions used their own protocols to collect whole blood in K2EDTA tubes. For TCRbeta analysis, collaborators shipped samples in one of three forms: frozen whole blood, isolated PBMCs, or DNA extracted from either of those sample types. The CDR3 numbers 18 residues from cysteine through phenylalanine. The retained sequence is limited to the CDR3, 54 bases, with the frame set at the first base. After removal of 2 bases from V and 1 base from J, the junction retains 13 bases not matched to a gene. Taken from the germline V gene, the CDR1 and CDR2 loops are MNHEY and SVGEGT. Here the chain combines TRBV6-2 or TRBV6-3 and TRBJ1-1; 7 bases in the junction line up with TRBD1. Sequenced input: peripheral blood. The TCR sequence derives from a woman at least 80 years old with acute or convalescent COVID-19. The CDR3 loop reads CASSYRSRTGEKNTEAFF. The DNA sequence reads TGTGCCAGCAGTTACCGAAGTAGGACAGGAGAGAAGAACACTGAAGCTTTCTTT.